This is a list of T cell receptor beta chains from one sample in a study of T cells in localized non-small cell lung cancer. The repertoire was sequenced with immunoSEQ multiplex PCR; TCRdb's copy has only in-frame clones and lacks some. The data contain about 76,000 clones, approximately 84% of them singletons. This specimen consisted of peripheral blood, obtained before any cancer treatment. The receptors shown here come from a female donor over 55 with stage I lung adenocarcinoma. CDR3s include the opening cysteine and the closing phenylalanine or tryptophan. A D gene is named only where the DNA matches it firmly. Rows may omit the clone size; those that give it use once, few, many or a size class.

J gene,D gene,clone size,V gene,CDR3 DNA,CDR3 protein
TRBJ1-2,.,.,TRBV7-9,TGTGCCAGCAGCCCCACATACAGGGAAGGGAATGGCTACACCTTC,CASSPTYREGNGYTF
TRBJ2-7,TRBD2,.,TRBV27,TGTGCCAGCAGTCCCCTAGCGGGAGCGGTCTACGAGCAGTACTTC,CASSPLAGAVYEQYF
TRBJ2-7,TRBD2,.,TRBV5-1,TGCGCCAGCAGCTCCGGGACTAGCTTTCTGACCTACGAGCAGTACTTC,CASSSGTSFLTYEQYF
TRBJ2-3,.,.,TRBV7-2,TGTGCCAGCAGCTTAGGTGGTAGGGCAGGGGTAGGGGATACGCAGTATTTT,CASSLGGRAGVGDTQYF
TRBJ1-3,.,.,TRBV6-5,TGTGCCAGCAGTTCACAGGTGAACACCATATATTTT,CASSSQVNTIYF
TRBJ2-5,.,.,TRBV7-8,TGTGCCAGCAGCTTAGACGGAGAAGAGACCCAGTACTTC,CASSLDGEETQYF
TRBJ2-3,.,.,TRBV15,TGTGCCACCAGCAGAGATTATGCGAGCACAGATACGCAGTATTTT,CATSRDYASTDTQYF
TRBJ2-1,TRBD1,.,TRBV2,TGTGCCAGCAGTAGGGACAGGGCCGGGGGTGAGCAGTTCTTC,CASSRDRAGGEQFF
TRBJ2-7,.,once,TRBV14,TGTGCCAGCAGCCAAGATGCGGGGGCTAACTACGAGCAGTACTTC,CASSQDAGANYEQYF
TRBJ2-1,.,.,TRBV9,TGTGCCAGCAGCGTAGGGTGGAGCTCCTACAATGAGCAGTTCTTC,CASSVGWSSYNEQFF
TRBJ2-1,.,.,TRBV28,TGTGCCAGCAGTGTGTCCCGAAATGAGCAGTTCTTC,CASSVSRNEQFF
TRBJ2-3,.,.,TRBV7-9,TGTGCCAGCGTTTCGACAGCGAACACAGATACGCAGTATTTT,CASVSTANTDTQYF
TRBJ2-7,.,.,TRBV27,TGTGCCAGCAGTTGGGGACCAGGCTACGAGCAGTACTTC,CASSWGPGYEQYF
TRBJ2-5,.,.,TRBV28,TGTGCCAGCGGCCTCGGACAAGGTAGAGAGACCCAGTACTTC,CASGLGQGRETQYF
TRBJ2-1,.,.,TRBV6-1,TGTGCCAGCAGTGAAGTGGTGTATAGCGAGCAGTTCTTC,CASSEVVYSEQFF
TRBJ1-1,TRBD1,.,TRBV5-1,TGCGCCAGCAGCTTCCCGGGACAGGGTTCGGCAGCTTTCTTT,CASSFPGQGSAAFF
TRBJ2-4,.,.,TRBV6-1,TGTGCGTACTTGACCAAAAACATTCAGTACTTC,CAYLTKNIQYF
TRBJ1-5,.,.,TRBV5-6,TGTGCCAGCAGCTTGGCTGGGCGGGATAGGCCCCAGCATTTT,CASSLAGRDRPQHF
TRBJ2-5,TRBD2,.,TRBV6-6,TGTGCCAGCAGTCTGACTAGCGGGAACCAAGAGACCCAGTACTTC,CASSLTSGNQETQYF
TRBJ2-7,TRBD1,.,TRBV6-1,TGTGCCAGCAGTGAATGGGGACAGGGCACCTACGAGCAGTACTTC,CASSEWGQGTYEQYF
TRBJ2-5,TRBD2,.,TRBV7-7,TGTGCTAGCAGCCACGGACTCGGGGGGGCAGCGACCCAGTACTTC,CASSHGLGGAATQYF
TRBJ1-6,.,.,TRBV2,TGTGCCAGCAGGAACCCCAGTGGGACAAACAATTCACCCCTCCACTTT,CASRNPSGTNNSPLHF
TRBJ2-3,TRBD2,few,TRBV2,TGTGCCAGCAGTGCGCAACTAGCGGGATCCACAGATACGCAGTATTTT,CASSAQLAGSTDTQYF
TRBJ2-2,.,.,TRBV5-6,TGTGCCAGCAGCTGGACAGCTACTGACACCGGGGAGCTGTTTTTT,CASSWTATDTGELFF
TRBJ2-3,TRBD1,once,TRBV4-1,TGCGCCAGCAGCCATGACAGGGGAATTACAGATACGCAGTATTTT,CASSHDRGITDTQYF
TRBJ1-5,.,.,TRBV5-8,TGTGCCAGCAGCTTGGGAGTGAAGGGTCAGCCCCAGCATTTT,CASSLGVKGQPQHF
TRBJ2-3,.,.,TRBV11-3,TGTGCCAGCAGCTTAGATCTGGCCGGCGTGGGGAGTAATCAGTATTTT,CASSLDLAGVGSNQYF
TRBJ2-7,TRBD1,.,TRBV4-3,TGCGCCAGCAGCCAAGATCACAGGGGGCGGAACGAGCAGTACTTC,CASSQDHRGRNEQYF
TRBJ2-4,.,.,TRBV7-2,TGTGCCAGCAGCTTAGGGGCCGGGACTCCTATAGGGGTTCAGTACTTC,CASSLGAGTPIGVQYF
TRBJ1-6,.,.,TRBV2,TGTGCCAGCAGGGCCGTCGACGGATCACCCCTCCACTTT,CASRAVDGSPLHF
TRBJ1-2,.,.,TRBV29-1,TGCAGCGTTGAGGAGAGCTCCTATGGCTACACCTTC,CSVEESSYGYTF
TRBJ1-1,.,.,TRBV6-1,TGTGCCAGCAGCGGGGGTCAGTGGGCTGAAGCTTTCTTT,CASSGGQWAEAFF
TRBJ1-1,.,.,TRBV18,TGTGCCAGCTCAAGTGGCAGCCCTAGGGACACTGAAGCTTTCTTT,CASSSGSPRDTEAFF
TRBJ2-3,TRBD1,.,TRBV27,TGTGCCAGCAGTTCCCAACAGGGGTGGGGGTTGACAGATACGCAGTATTTT,CASSSQQGWGLTDTQYF
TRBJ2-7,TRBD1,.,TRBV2,TGTGCCAGCAGGAGGGACAGGGCCGCCTACGAGCAGTACTTC,CASRRDRAAYEQYF
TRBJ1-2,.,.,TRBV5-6,TGTGCCAGCAGCTTTGGTTCCCGCAGAAACTATGGCTACACCTTC,CASSFGSRRNYGYTF
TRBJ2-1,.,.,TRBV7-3,TGTGCCAGCAGCCAGGAGGCGAACAATGAGCAGTTCTTC,CASSQEANNEQFF
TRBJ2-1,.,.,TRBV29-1,TGCAGCGTTGAAGATCTGGGGCAATTACTCTTC,CSVEDLGQLLF
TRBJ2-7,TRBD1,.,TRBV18,TGTGCCAGCTCACCCCTCGAGACAGGGACACCGGGCGAGCAGTACTTC,CASSPLETGTPGEQYF
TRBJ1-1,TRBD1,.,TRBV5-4,TGTGCCAGCAGCTTGGCCGGGACAGGGAACACTGAAGCTTTCTTT,CASSLAGTGNTEAFF
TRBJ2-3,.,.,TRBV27,TGTGCCAGCAGTCCGGAGGGGGCGAGCACAGATACGCAGTATTTT,CASSPEGASTDTQYF
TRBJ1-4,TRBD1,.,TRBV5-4,TGTGCCAGCAGCCCCACGGGTGGGGACAGGCCTGAAAAACTGTTTTTT,CASSPTGGDRPEKLFF
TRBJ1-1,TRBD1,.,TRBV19,TGTGCCAGTAGTTCCGACAGGGTGAACACTGAAGCTTTCTTT,CASSSDRVNTEAFF
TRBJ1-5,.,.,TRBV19,TGTGCCAGTAGCTTTAGGCGCAATCAGCCCCAGCATTTT,CASSFRRNQPQHF
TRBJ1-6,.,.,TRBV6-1,TGTGCCAGCAACCTACAGGGCCGATTTGGTTCACCCCTCCACTTT,CASNLQGRFGSPLHF
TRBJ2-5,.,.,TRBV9,TGTGCCAGCAGTGCGAGGGGGGAGACCCAGTACTTC,CASSARGETQYF
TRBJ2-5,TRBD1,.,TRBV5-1,TGCGCCAGCAGCTTTGGGGACAGGGCCCTAGGGGAGACCCAGTACTTC,CASSFGDRALGETQYF